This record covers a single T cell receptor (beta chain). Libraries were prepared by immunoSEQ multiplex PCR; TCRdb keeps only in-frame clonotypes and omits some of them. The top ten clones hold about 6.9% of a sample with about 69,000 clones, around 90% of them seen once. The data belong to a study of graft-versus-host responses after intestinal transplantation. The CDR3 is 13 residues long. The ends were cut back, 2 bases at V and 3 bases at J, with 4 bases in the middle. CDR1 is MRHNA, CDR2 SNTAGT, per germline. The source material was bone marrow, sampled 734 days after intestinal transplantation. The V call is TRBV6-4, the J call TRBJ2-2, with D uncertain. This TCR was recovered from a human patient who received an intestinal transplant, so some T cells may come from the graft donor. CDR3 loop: CASSDDYTGELFF. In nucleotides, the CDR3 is TGTGCCAGCAGTGACGACTACACCGGGGAGCTGTTTTTT.